This T cell receptor beta chain came from a study of cytomegalovirus exposure and HLA in healthy donors. Study details: HLA-typed donors were the source of about 85 million unique TCRs held in an early data release.

The study ran its PCR with 60 Vbeta and 13 Jbeta primers. The repertoire was sequenced with immunoSEQ multiplex PCR; TCRdb's copy has only in-frame clones and lacks some. The sample holds around 180,000 clones; roughly 80% are singletons and the top ten take about 2.4%. General study results and limits: Most TCR sequences proved rare, with some public TCRs found in many donors. There were some V segments, including TRBV6-2 and TRBV6-3, excluded as indistinguishable. Most subjects had HLA-A and HLA-B alleles reportedly predicted accurately by TCR beta sequences.

As to this clone: What it binds is not known.

The CDR3 consists of 16 residues. The chain employs TRBV12-2 and TRBJ2-7; the D call of TRBD2 is as the table states it, not checked on the DNA. TRBV12-2 is a pseudogene. The sample comprised PBMCs. The origin of this receptor is a male donor in good health and CMV-seronegative. CDR3 in DNA: TGTGCAAGTCGCTGGAAAAACGTGACGAGGAGCTACGAGCAGTACTTC. It yields the protein CASRWKNVTRSYEQYF.